This T cell receptor beta chain was recorded in a study of CD8 T cells in ankylosing spondylitis. TCRdb ran MiXCR on the 5' RACE reads and lists one entry per CDR3 protein. The sample lists 250,000 to 400,000 distinct CDR3 sequences, around a tenth occurring once. The germline V gene has CDR1 SGHTA and CDR2 FQGNSA. The CDR3 extends over 14 amino acids. V was pared by 5 bases and J by 2 bases, with 12 bases between. The clonotype comes from a female donor with ankylosing spondylitis or in good health (not recorded which). Specimen: blood, either unsorted or a sorted T cell fraction (not recorded which). The chain combines TRBV7-2 with TRBJ1-1; D ambiguous. The CDR3 DNA reads TGTGCCAGCAGCCCCGCGACCCCCAACACTGAAGCTTTCTTT. Encoded protein: CASSPATPNTEAFF.